This passage covers 5 T cell receptor beta chains from one sample sequenced in a study of blood T cell repertoires in COVID-19. The data were produced by immunoSEQ multiplex PCR, yet TCRdb's version contains in-frame clones alone and is incomplete. This sample has approximately 350,000 clones, with about nine tenths found just once. What was sequenced was peripheral blood. All receptors derive from a woman aged 65 to 85 with COVID-19, enrolled during active disease.

This clone was picked up a small number of times. CDR3 protein: CASSTHARRASYSPLHF. CDR3 in DNA: TGTGCCAGCAGCACCCACGCGAGGAGGGCGAGCTATTCACCCCTCCACTTT. This chain connects TRBV11-2 to TRBJ1-6; D is ambiguous. V was clipped by 5 bases and J by 8 bases, with 22 bases between them. This CDR3 region has 17 residues. CDR1 is SGHAT, CDR2 FQNNGV, per germline.

This clone was observed a single time. The genes are TRBV6-1 and TRBJ2-7; D is possibly TRBD1 (5 bases). V was trimmed by 2 bases and J by 4 bases, leaving 12 bases between them. Germline-derived CDR1 and CDR2 are MNHNS and SASEGT. The CDR3 runs to 14 residues. The CDR3 coding sequence is TGTGCCAGCAGTGAATTCGGACAAATATACGAGCAGTACTTC. This translates into CASSEFGQIYEQYF.

This chain uses TRBV3-1 (or the pseudogene TRBV3-2) with TRBJ1-6; the D is unclear. Trimming left V 9 bases short and J 5 bases short, with 14 bases between. This CDR3 is built from 14 residues. CDR1 is LGHDT and CDR2 is YNNKEL in the germline V gene (reference sequence). The CDR3 nucleotides are TGTGCCAGTCGGGAAGGCCCAAATAATTCACCCCTCCACTTT. Its translation is CASREGPNNSPLHF.

The chain employs TRBV10-2 and TRBJ2-3, with 9 nucleotides matching TRBD2. V shed 7 bases, J shed 6 bases, and the junction held 8 bases outside the gene matches. CDR1 and CDR2 from the germline V gene are WSHSY and SAAADI. The CDR3 is 14 amino acids. The DNA for the CDR3 is TGCGCCAGCACTCTAGCGGGGTTAGCTGATACGCAGTATTTT. Amino acids: CASTLAGLADTQYF.

The chain is built from TRBV12-3 or TRBV12-4 and TRBJ1-1; possibly TRBD1 for D (6 bases). With 6 bases removed from V and 1 base from J, the gap between germline ends came to 9 bases. The CDR3 covers 13 residues. The CDR3 region is CASRSTGNTEAFF. The CDR3 DNA follows: TGTGCCAGCAGGTCGACAGGGAACACTGAAGCTTTCTTT.